This T cell receptor beta chain was sequenced in a study of T cell responses to AZD1222 COVID-19 vaccine. Notes on this clone: Antigen unknown.

Pooled in the analysis were second doses at about 4 or about 12 weeks. The ends lost 5 bases at V and 6 bases at J; junction bases unmatched: 4. The germline gives CDR1 MDHEN, CDR2 SYDVKM. The CDR3 has 13 amino acids. Overall study results and limits: In all cases, repertoires were sampled only after the peak T cell response. There were mostly white British donors and more females than males, and clonal diversity was possibly underestimated. Unmutated variant regions are reportedly the target of nearly half of TCRs that are spike-specific.

Sequencing was performed with immunoSEQ multiplex PCR; in TCRdb, only in-frame clones are kept and a portion is missing. The sample carries roughly 120,000 clones, over 80% recorded once. Source: peripheral blood, taken 28 days after the second AZD1222 dose. The TCR originated in an adult who received the AZD1222 COVID-19 vaccine. The genes are TRBV28 and TRBJ2-4; 7 positions agree with TRBD1. CDR3 in amino acids: CASSEGTVNIQYF. In DNA, the CDR3 is TGTGCCAGCAGTGAAGGGACAGTAAACATTCAGTACTTC. Full variable domain (missing parts from reference TRBV28 and TRBJ2-4): DVKVTQSSRYLVKRTGEKVFLECVQDMDHENMFWYRQDPGLGLRLIYFSYDVKMKEKGDIPEGYSVSREKKERFSLILESASTNQTSMYLCASSEGTVNIQYFGAGTRLSVL.